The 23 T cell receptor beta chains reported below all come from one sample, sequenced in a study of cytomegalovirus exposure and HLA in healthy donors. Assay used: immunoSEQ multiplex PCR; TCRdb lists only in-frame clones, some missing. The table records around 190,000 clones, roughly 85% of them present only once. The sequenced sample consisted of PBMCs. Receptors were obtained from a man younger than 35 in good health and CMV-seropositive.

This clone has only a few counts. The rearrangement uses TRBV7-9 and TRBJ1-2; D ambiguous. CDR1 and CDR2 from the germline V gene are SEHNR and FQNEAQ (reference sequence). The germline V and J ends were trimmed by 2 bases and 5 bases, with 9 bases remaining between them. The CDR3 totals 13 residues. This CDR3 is CASSLNPEYGYTF. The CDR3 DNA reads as TGTGCCAGCAGCTTAAACCCGGAGTATGGCTACACCTTC.

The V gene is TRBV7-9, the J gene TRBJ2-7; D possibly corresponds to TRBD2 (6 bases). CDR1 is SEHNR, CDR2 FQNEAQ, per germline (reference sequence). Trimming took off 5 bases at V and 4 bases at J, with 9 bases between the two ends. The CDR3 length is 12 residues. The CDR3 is CASSPREYEQYF. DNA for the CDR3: TGTGCCAGCAGCCCCCGGGAGTACGAGCAGTACTTC.

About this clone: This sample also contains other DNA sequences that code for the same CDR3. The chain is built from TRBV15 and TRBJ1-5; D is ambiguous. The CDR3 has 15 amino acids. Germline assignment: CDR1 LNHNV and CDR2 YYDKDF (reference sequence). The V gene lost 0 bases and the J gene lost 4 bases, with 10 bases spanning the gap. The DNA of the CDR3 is TGTGCCACCAGCAGAGATAGAGGAGTTAATCAGCCCCAGCATTTT. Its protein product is CATSRDRGVNQPQHF.

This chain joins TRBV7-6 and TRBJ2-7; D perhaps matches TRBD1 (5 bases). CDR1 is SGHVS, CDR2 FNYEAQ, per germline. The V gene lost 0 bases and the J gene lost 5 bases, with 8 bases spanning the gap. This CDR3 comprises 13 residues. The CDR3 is CASSLAGPHEQYF. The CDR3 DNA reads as TGTGCCAGCAGCTTAGCGGGGCCCCACGAGCAGTACTTC.

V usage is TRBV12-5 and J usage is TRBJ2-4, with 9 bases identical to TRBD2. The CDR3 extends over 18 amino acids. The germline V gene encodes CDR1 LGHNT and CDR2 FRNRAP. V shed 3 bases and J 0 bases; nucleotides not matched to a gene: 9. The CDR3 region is CASGFLSGGDIAKNIQYF. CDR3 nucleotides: TGTGCTAGTGGTTTCCTTAGCGGGGGCGATATAGCCAAAAACATTCAGTACTTC.

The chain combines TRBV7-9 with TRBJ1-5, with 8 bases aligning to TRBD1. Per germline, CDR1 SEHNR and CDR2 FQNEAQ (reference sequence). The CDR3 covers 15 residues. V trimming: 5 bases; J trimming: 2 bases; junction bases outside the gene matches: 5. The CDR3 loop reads CASSPDRAGNQPQHF. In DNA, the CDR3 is TGTGCCAGCAGCCCGGACAGGGCGGGCAATCAGCCCCAGCATTTT.

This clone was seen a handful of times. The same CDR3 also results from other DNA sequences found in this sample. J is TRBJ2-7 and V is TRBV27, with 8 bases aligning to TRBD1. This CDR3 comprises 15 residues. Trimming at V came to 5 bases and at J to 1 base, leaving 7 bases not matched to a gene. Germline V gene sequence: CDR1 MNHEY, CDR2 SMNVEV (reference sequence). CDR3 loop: CASSPRGQGSYEQYF. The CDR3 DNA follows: TGTGCCAGCAGTCCCCGTGGACAGGGATCCTACGAGCAGTACTTC.

CDR3 protein: CASSFQGSYEQYF. In DNA form, the CDR3 reads TGTGCCAGCAGCTTTCAGGGAAGCTACGAGCAGTACTTC. The rearrangement uses TRBV5-6 and TRBJ2-7; possible D gene TRBD1, 5 bases. The V gene's germline CDR1 is SGHDT and CDR2 YYEEEE. The germline V and J ends were trimmed by 2 bases and 3 bases, with 9 bases remaining between them. The CDR3 runs to 13 residues.

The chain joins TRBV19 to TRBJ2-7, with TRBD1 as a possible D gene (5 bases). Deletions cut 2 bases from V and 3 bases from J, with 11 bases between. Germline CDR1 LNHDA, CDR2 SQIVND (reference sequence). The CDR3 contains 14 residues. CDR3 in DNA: TGTGCCAGTAGTATACAGGGATCCGGCTACGAGCAGTACTTC. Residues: CASSIQGSGYEQYF.

In DNA form, the CDR3 reads TGTGCCAGCAGCCCCGGGGACAGAGGCTTGGGTTCACCCCTCCACTTT. Its protein product is CASSPGDRGLGSPLHF. The chain links TRBV7-3 to TRBJ1-6; TRBD1 aligns across 7 bases. This CDR3 is 16 amino acids long. Germline CDR1 is SGHTA and CDR2 is FQGTGA. Losses at the gene ends were 5 bases for V and 9 bases for J; bases not matched to a gene: 13.

CDR3 DNA sequence: TGTGCCAGCAGTCCGGGACAGGTCGCGTATGGCTACACCTTC. This codes for CASSPGQVAYGYTF. The V gene is TRBV27, the J gene TRBJ1-2; TRBD1 agrees at 8 bases. CDR3 size: 14 residues. Looked up from germline, CDR1 is MNHEY and CDR2 is SMNVEV (reference sequence). The V segment lost 5 bases and the J segment 5 bases; nucleotides outside the gene matches: 7.

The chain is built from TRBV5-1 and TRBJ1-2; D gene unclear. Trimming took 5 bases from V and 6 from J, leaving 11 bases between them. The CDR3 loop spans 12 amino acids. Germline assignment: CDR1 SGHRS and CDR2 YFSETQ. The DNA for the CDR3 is TGCGCCAGCAGAGAGGGAAGTGATGGCTACACCTTC. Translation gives CASREGSDGYTF.

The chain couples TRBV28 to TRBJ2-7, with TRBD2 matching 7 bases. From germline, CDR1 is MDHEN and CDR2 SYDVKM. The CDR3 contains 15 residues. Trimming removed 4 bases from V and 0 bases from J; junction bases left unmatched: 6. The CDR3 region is CASSSPAGSSYEQYF. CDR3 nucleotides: TGTGCCAGCAGTTCCCCAGCGGGAAGCTCCTACGAGCAGTACTTC.

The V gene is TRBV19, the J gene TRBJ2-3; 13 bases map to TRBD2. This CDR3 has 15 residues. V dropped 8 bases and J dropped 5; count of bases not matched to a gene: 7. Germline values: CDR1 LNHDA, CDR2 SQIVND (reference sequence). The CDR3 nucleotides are TGTGCCAGTTCCTGGACTAGCGGGAGTGGAGATACGCAGTATTTT. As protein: CASSWTSGSGDTQYF.

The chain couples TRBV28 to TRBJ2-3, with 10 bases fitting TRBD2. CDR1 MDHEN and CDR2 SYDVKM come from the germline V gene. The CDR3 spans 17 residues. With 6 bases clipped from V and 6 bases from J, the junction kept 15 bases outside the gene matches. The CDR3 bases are TGTGCCAGCAGCTTAGGAGCGAGCGGGGGGGCGGAGGATACGCAGTATTTT. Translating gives CASSLGASGGAEDTQYF.

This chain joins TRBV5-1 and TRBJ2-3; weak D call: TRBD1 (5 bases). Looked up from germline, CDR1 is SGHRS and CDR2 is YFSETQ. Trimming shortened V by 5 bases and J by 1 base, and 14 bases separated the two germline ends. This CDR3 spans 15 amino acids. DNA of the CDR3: TGCGCCAGCAGAATAGACAGCACAGGCACAGATACGCAGTATTTT. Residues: CASRIDSTGTDTQYF.

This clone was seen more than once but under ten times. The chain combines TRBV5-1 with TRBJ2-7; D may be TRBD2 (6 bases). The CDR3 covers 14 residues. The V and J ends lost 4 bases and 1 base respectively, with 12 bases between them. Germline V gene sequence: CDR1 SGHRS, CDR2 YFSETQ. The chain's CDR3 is CASSRGTESYEQYF. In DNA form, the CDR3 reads TGCGCCAGCAGCCGGGGGACCGAATCCTACGAGCAGTACTTC. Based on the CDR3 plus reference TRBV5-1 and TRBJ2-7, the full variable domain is KAGVTQTPRYLIKTRGQQVTLSCSPISGHRSVSWYQQTPGQGLQFLFEYFSETQRNKGNFPGRFSGRQFSNSRSEMNVSTLELGDSALYLCASSRGTESYEQYFGPGTRLTVT.

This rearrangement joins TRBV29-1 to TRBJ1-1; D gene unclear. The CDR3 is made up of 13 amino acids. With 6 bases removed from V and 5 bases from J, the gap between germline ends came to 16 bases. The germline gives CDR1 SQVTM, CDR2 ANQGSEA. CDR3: CSVGSGGGTEAFF. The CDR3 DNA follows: TGCAGCGTGGGATCGGGAGGAGGGACTGAAGCTTTCTTT.

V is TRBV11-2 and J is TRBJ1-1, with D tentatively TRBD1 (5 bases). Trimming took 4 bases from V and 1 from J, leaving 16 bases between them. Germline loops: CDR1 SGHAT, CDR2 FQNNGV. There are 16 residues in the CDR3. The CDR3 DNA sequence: TGTGCCAGCAGCTCCCCGCGGGGCGGTAGGAACACTGAAGCTTTCTTT. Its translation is CASSSPRGGRNTEAFF. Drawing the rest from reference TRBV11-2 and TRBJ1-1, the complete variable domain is EAGVAQSPRYKIIEKRQSVAFWCNPISGHATLYWYQQILGQGPKLLIQFQNNGVVDDSQLPKDRFSAERLKGVDSTLKIQPAKLEDSAVYLCASSSPRGGRNTEAFFGQGTRLTVV.

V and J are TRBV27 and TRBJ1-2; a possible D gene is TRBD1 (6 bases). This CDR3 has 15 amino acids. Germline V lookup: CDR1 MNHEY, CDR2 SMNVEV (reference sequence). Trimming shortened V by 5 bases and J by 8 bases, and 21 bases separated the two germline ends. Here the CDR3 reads CASSPRTTGPVGYTF. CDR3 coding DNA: TGTGCCAGCAGTCCTAGGACCACAGGGCCGGTGGGCTACACCTTC.

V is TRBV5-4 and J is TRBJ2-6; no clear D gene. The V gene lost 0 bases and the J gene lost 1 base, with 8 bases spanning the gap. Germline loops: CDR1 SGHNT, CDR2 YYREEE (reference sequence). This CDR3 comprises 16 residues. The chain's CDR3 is CASSLGSRSGANVLTF. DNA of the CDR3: TGTGCCAGCAGCTTGGGGAGCCGGTCTGGGGCCAACGTCCTGACTTTC.

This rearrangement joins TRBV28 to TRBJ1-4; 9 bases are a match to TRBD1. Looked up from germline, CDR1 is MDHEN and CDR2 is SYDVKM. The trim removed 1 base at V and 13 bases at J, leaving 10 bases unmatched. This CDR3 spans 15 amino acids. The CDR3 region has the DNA TGTGCCAGCAGTTTATTTTTACAGGGGGCGTTGTCACTGTTTTTT. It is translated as CASSLFLQGALSLFF.

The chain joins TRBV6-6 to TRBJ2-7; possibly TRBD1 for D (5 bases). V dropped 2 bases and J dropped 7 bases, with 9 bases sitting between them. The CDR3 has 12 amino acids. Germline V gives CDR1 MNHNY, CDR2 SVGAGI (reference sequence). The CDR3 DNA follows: TGTGCCAGCAGTTACCCCAGGACAGAGCAGTACTTC. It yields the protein CASSYPRTEQYF.